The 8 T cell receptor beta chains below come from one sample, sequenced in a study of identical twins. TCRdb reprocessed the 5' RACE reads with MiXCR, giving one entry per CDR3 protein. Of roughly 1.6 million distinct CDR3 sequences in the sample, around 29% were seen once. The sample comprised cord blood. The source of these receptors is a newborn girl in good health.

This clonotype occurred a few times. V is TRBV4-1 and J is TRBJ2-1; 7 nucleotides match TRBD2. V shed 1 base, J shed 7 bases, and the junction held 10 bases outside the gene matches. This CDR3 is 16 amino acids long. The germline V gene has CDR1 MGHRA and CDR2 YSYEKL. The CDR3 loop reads CASSQAQAAGRNEQFF. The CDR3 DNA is TGCGCCAGCAGCCAAGCCCAGGCAGCGGGAAGGAATGAGCAGTTCTTC.

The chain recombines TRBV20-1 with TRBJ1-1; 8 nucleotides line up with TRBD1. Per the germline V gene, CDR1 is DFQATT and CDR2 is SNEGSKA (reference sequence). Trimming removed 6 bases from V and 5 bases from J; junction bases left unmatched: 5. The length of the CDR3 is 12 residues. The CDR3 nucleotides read TGCAGTGCATACAGGGGGAAGACTGAAGCTTTCTTT. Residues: CSAYRGKTEAFF.

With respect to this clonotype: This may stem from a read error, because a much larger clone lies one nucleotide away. The DNA for the CDR3 is TGTGCCAGCAGTTACCCAGGCTATAGCAATCAGCCCCAGCATTTT. This codes for CASSYPGYSNQPQHF. The chain is built from TRBV6-6 and TRBJ1-5; no firm D call. V lost 2 bases and J 0 bases, leaving 8 bases between the germline ends. The CDR3 is 15 residues long. Germline V gives CDR1 MNHNY, CDR2 SVGAGI (reference sequence).

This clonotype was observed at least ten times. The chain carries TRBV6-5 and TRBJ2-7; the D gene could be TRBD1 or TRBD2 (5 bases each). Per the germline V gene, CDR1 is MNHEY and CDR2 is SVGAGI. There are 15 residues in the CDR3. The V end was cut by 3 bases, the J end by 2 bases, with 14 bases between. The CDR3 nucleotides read TGTGCCAGCAGTTATCGGGGACGAGGGACCTACGAGCAGTACTTC. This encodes CASSYRGRGTYEQYF.

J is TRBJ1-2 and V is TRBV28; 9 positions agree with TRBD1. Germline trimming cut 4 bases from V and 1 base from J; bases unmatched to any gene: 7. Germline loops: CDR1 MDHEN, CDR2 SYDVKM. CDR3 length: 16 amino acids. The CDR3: CASSSPRDRDNYGYTF. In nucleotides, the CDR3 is TGTGCCAGCAGTTCACCCCGGGACAGGGATAACTATGGCTACACCTTC.

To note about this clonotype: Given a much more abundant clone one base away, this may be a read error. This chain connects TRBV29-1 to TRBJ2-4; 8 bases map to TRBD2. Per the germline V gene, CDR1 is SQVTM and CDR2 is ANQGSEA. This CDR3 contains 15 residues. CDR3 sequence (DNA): TGCAACGTACTTACTAGCGGTCTAGCCAAAAACATTCAGTACTTC. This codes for CNVLTSGLAKNIQYF.

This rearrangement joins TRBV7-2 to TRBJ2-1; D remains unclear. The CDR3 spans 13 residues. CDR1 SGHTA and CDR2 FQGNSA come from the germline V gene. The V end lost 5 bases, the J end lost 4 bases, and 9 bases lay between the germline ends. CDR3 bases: TGTGCCAGCAGCCCCCCTCAATACAATGAGCAGTTCTTC. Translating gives CASSPPQYNEQFF.

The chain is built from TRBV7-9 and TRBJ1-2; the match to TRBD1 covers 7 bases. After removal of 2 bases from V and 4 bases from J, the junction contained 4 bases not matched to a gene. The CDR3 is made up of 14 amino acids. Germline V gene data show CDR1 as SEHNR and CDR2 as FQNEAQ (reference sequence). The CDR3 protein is CASSLPDRVYGYTF. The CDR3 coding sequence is TGTGCCAGCAGCTTACCCGACAGGGTCTATGGCTACACCTTC.